These T cell receptor beta chains were read from a single sample in a study of patients and donors after allogeneic stem cell transplantation. TCRdb re-derived calls from the RT-PCR reads in MiXCR, one entry per CDR3 protein. The sample holds roughly 9,900 distinct CDR3 sequences, 5.9% seen once. Sequencing used blood, either unsorted or a sorted T cell fraction (not recorded which). These receptors came from a human donor who was either an allogeneic HSCT recipient or a stem cell or donor lymphocyte infusion donor (not recorded which). It is not recorded whose cells these are; they may come from a transplant donor. Each CDR3 is given with its conserved first and last residue. Each record gives: V gene, J gene, clone size, CDR3 length, D gene, CDR3 protein, CDR3 DNA. D genes are given only for firm matches. Size values are once, few and many counts, or a class for expanded clones, and some rows have none.

>TRBV11-2|TRBJ2-1|many|13|-
CASSLSGENEQFF
TGTGCCAGCAGCTTATCCGGTGAAAATGAGCAGTTCTTC
>TRBV20-1|TRBJ1-1|medium-sized|13|-
CSACERGCTEAFF
TGCAGTGCTTGTGAAAGAGGGTGCACTGAAGCTTTCTTT
>TRBV28|TRBJ1-5|many|16|TRBD1
CASRGGDSYTNQPQHF
TGTGCCAGCAGGGGGGGGGACAGTTATACGAATCAGCCCCAGCATTTT
>TRBV20-1|TRBJ1-2|many|16|TRBD1
CSANRDRVRQGYGYTF
TGCAGTGCCAACCGGGACAGGGTCAGGCAGGGCTATGGCTACACCTTC
>TRBV7-2|TRBJ2-5|medium-sized|13|-
CASSWGVQETQYF
TGTGCCAGCAGTTGGGGGGTTCAAGAGACCCAGTACTTC
>TRBV12-3/TRBV12-4|TRBJ2-7|many|12|-
CASSRQVAEQYF
TGTGCCAGCAGTCGCCAGGTAGCCGAGCAGTACTTC
>TRBV20-1|TRBJ2-7|many|17|TRBD1
CSAPSRGPGQGRYEQYF
TGCAGTGCTCCCAGCCGTGGACCGGGACAGGGACGTTACGAGCAGTACTTC
>TRBV7-8|TRBJ2-5|many|16|TRBD2
CASSAAGTSYQETQYF
TGTGCCAGCAGCGCCGCCGGGACTAGCTACCAAGAGACCCAGTACTTC
>TRBV18|TRBJ2-2|few|21|TRBD2
CASSPANRGLAGVSSTGELFF
TGTGCCAGCTCACCTGCCAATCGGGGACTAGCGGGAGTGTCGAGCACCGGGGAGCTGTTTTTT
>TRBV7-9|TRBJ1-4|many|15|TRBD1
CASSLVGQGNEKLFF
TGTGCCAGCAGCTTAGTTGGACAGGGGAACGAAAAACTGTTTTTT
>TRBV29-1|TRBJ2-7|many|15|-
CSVMPGIQSGYEQYF
TGCAGCGTGATGCCAGGGATCCAATCGGGCTACGAGCAGTACTTC
>TRBV20-1|TRBJ1-6|medium-sized|14|-
CSARERSGGSPLHF
TGCAGTGCTAGAGAACGCAGCGGGGGTTCACCCCTCCACTTT
>TRBV5-1|TRBJ2-3|many|18|-
CASRFSTGLLNPTDTQYF
TGCGCCAGCAGGTTCTCCACCGGACTACTAAATCCCACAGATACGCAGTATTTT
>TRBV6-5|TRBJ1-5|many|21|TRBD1
CASSYSRPGTGGLYSNQPQHF
TGTGCCAGCAGTTACTCGCGGCCCGGGACAGGGGGCCTATATAGCAATCAGCCCCAGCATTTT
>TRBV18|TRBJ1-2|many|15|-
CASSPLPGGESGYTF
TGTGCCAGCTCACCACTCCCGGGTGGGGAATCTGGCTACACCTTC
>TRBV3-1|TRBJ2-1|-|12|-
CASSPRGTEQFF
TGTGCCAGCAGCCCTCGTGGGACTGAGCAGTTCTTC
>TRBV30|TRBJ2-4|few|17|TRBD2
CAWSVPGGDLAKNIQYF
TGTGCCTGGAGTGTACCGGGGGGGGACTTAGCCAAAAACATTCAGTACTTC
>TRBV5-1|TRBJ2-7|many|13|-
CASRGPGTEEQYF
TGCGCCAGCAGAGGACCGGGTACAGAGGAGCAGTACTTC
>TRBV7-2|TRBJ2-7|medium-sized|14|TRBD1
CASSTGTGHNEQYF
TGTGCCAGCAGCACCGGGACAGGACACAACGAGCAGTACTTC
>TRBV11-2|TRBJ2-3|few|13|-
CASSSQSTDTQYF
TGTGCCAGCAGCTCACAAAGCACAGATACGCAGTATTTT
>TRBV6-6|TRBJ2-3|few|16|-
CASSYSTQGSTDTQYF
TGTGCCAGCAGTTACTCGACCCAGGGGAGCACAGATACGCAGTATTTT
>TRBV25-1|TRBJ1-5|many|16|TRBD1
CASSEGTGTLNQPQHF
TGTGCCAGCAGTGAAGGGACAGGGACTCTCAATCAGCCCCAGCATTTT
>TRBV2|TRBJ2-1|many|17|TRBD2
CASTGGPSGSQYNEQFF
TGTGCCAGCACCGGGGGGCCTAGCGGGAGCCAATACAATGAGCAGTTCTTC
>TRBV12-3/TRBV12-4|TRBJ1-5|many|14|TRBD1
CASSFTGGNQPQHF
TGTGCCAGCAGTTTCACAGGGGGCAATCAGCCCCAGCATTTT
>TRBV19|TRBJ1-5|many|13|-
CASRSGNNQPQHF
TGTGCCAGTCGGTCTGGAAACAATCAGCCCCAGCATTTT
>TRBV10-3|TRBJ2-6|few|15|-
CAIRGEPSGANVLTF
TGTGCCATCAGGGGGGAGCCTTCTGGGGCCAACGTCCTGACTTTC
>TRBV7-2|TRBJ2-6|many|17|-
CASSLTRDFSGANVLTF
TGTGCCAGCAGCTTAACCCGGGACTTCTCTGGGGCCAACGTCCTGACTTTC
>TRBV4-2|TRBJ2-2|many|17|TRBD2
CASSQSTSGRADGELFF
TGTGCCAGCAGCCAATCGACTAGCGGGAGGGCGGACGGGGAGCTGTTTTTT
>TRBV28|TRBJ2-3|-|16|TRBD2
CASRFGTSGRTDTQYF
TGTGCCAGCAGATTTGGGACTAGCGGGAGGACAGATACGCAGTATTTT
>TRBV6-2/TRBV6-3|TRBJ2-2|many|13|-
CASSSQNTGELFF
TGTGCCAGCAGTTCGCAGAACACCGGGGAGCTGTTTTTT
>TRBV20-1|TRBJ1-6|medium-sized|17|TRBD1
CSARPRDRNLNNSPLHF
TGCAGTGCTAGACCTAGGGACAGGAACCTTAATAATTCACCCCTCCACTTT
>TRBV12-3/TRBV12-4|TRBJ1-6|many|15|-
CASSLQGSYNSPLHF
TGTGCCAGCAGTTTACAGGGCTCCTATAATTCACCCCTCCACTTT
>TRBV29-1|TRBJ2-5|many|12|-
CSVEILGETQYF
TGCAGCGTCGAAATTCTTGGAGAGACCCAGTACTTC
>TRBV2|TRBJ1-5|many|15|-
CASSEPGQQTQPQHF
TGTGCCAGCAGTGAACCCGGACAGCAGACTCAGCCCCAGCATTTT
>TRBV7-2|TRBJ2-2|-|16|TRBD2
CASSSGLAANTGELFF
TGTGCCAGCAGCTCGGGACTAGCCGCGAACACCGGGGAGCTGTTTTTT
>TRBV7-2|TRBJ2-2|many|14|-
CASSLVPSTGELFF
TGTGCCAGCAGCTTAGTGCCCAGCACCGGGGAGCTGTTTTTT
>TRBV27|TRBJ2-3|few|15|-
CASSSTGGSTDTQYF
TGTGCCAGCAGCTCGACAGGAGGGAGCACAGATACGCAGTATTTT
>TRBV7-2|TRBJ2-2|many|15|-
CASSPGTPWAGELFF
TGTGCCAGCAGCCCAGGGACCCCCTGGGCCGGGGAGCTGTTTTTT
>TRBV7-6|TRBJ1-2|medium-sized|14|-
CASSPDIILGGYTF
TGTGCCAGCAGCCCGGACATCATCCTCGGGGGCTACACCTTC
>TRBV18|TRBJ1-1|many|14|-
CASSLPAENTEAFF
TGTGCCAGCTCCCTACCGGCGGAGAACACTGAAGCTTTCTTT
>TRBV15|TRBJ1-1|medium-sized|16|-
CATSRGGAGMNTEAFF
TGTGCCACCAGCAGAGGAGGGGCGGGAATGAACACTGAAGCTTTCTTT
>TRBV23-1|TRBJ1-6|few|17|-
CASSQSRKSSYNSPLHF
TGCGCCAGCAGTCAATCCCGTAAAAGCTCCTATAATTCACCCCTCCACTTT
>TRBV7-6|TRBJ2-1|medium-sized|13|TRBD2
CASMASGYNEQFF
TGTGCCAGCATGGCTAGCGGTTATAATGAGCAGTTCTTC
>TRBV20-1|TRBJ2-2|few|12|-
CSARRGSGELFF
TGCAGTGCCAGGAGGGGATCCGGGGAGCTGTTTTTT
>TRBV7-2|TRBJ1-1|large|14|TRBD1
CASSSQQGASEAFF
TGTGCCAGCAGCTCCCAGCAGGGGGCCTCTGAAGCTTTCTTT
>TRBV20-1|TRBJ2-7|many|13|TRBD1
CSAGQGAHYEQYF
TGCAGTGCTGGACAGGGGGCCCACTACGAGCAGTACTTC
>TRBV20-1|TRBJ1-4|many|14|-
CSAPPGATNEKLFF
TGCAGTGCCCCGCCCGGAGCAACTAATGAAAAACTGTTTTTT
>TRBV7-9|TRBJ2-7|few|14|-
CASSRTDGIYEQYF
TGTGCCAGCAGCCGGACAGACGGAATCTACGAGCAGTACTTC
>TRBV19|TRBJ1-2|-|12|-
CASRGTNYGYTF
TGTGCCAGTAGGGGGACCAACTATGGCTACACCTTC
>TRBV5-6|TRBJ2-1|many|13|TRBD2
CASSHLAGSEQFF
TGTGCCAGCAGCCATCTAGCGGGGAGCGAGCAGTTCTTC
>TRBV7-2|TRBJ2-7|many|11|-
CASSSQYEQYF
TGTGCCAGCAGCTCCCAATACGAGCAGTACTTC
>TRBV6-5|TRBJ1-5|hyperexpanded|14|-
CASSYRGSNQPQHF
TGTGCCAGCAGTTACAGAGGTAGCAATCAGCCCCAGCATTTT
>TRBV2|TRBJ2-5|many|13|TRBD1
CASRTGGWETQYF
TGTGCCAGTAGGACAGGGGGTTGGGAGACCCAGTACTTC
>TRBV10-3|TRBJ2-7|medium-sized|13|-
CAMRGSSSYEQYF
TGTGCCATGAGGGGCTCCAGCTCCTACGAGCAGTACTTC
>TRBV12-3/TRBV12-4|TRBJ2-2|many|16|TRBD2
CASTPGTSGSSGELFF
TGTGCCAGCACCCCCGGGACTAGCGGGAGTTCCGGGGAGCTGTTTTTT